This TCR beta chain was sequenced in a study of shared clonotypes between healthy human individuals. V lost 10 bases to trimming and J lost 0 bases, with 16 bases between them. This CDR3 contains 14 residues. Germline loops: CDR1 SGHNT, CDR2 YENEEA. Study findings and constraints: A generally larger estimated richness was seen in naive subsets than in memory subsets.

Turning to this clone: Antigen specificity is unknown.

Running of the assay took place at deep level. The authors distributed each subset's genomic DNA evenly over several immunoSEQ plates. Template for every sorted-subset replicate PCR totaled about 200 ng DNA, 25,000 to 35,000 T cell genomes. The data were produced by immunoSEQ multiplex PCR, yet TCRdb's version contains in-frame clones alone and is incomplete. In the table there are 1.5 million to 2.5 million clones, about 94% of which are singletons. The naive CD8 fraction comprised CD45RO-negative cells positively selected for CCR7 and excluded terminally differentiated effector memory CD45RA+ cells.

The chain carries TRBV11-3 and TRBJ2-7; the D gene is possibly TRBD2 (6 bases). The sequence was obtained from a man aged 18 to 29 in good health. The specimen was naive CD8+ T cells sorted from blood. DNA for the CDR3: TGTGCCATTTGGCGGGACCTTGGCTCCTACGAGCAGTACTTC. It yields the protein CAIWRDLGSYEQYF.